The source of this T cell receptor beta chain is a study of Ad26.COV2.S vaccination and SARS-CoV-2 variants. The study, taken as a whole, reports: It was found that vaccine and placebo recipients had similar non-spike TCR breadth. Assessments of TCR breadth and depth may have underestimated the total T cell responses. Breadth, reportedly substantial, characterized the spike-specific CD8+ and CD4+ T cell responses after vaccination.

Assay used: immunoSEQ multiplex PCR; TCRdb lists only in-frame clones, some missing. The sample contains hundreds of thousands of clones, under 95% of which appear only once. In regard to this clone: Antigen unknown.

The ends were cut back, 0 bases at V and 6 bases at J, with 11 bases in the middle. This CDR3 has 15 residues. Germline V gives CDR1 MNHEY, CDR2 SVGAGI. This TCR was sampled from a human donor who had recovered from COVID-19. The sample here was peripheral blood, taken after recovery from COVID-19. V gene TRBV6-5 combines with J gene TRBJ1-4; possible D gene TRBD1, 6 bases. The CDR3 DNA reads TGTGCCAGCAGTTACTCCGGGACATCTGATGAAAAACTGTTTTTT. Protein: CASSYSGTSDEKLFF.